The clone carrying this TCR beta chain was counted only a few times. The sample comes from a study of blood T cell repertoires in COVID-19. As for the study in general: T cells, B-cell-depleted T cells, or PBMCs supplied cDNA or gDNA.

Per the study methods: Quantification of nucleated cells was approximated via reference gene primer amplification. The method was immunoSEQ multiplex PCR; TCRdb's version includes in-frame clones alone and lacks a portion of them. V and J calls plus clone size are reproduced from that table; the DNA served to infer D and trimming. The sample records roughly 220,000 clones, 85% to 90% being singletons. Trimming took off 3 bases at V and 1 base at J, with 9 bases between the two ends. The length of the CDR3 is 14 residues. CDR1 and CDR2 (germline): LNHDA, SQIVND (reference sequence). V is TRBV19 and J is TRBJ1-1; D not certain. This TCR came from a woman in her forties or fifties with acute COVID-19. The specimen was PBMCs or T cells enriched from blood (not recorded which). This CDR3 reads CASSIGEENTEAFF. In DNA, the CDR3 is TGTGCCAGTAGTATCGGTGAGGAGAACACTGAAGCTTTCTTT.